The source of this T cell receptor (beta chain) is a study of blood T cell repertoires in COVID-19. About the research overall: Samples of COVID-19 (acute and convalescent) were obtained from the United States, Italy and Spain. The cDNA or gDNA used as material had been derived from T cells, B-cell-depleted T cells, or PBMCs.

Per the original data handling: Reference gene primers were amplified, and this amplification served to estimate nucleated cell counts. The method was immunoSEQ multiplex PCR; TCRdb's version includes in-frame clones alone and lacks a portion of them. V and J calls and clone size follow that table, whereas D and trimming were derived from the DNA. The data show 70,000 or so clones, approximately 90% seen once. Of note for this clone: Its ends do not fully match the called genes, so a read error is possible.

The sequence was collected from a man between 60 and 75 years old with acute or convalescent COVID-19. Input material: peripheral blood.

CDR3: CASSEGAGVGYGHTF. The CDR3 DNA sequence: TGTGCCAGCAGTGAAGGAGCAGGGGTGGGATATGGCCACACCTTC. This chain joins TRBV6-1 and TRBJ1-2, with TRBD1 as a possible D gene (6 bases). The CDR3 spans 15 residues. In germline, CDR1 is MNHNS, CDR2 SASEGT.